The 6 T cell receptor beta chains below all came from one sample that was sequenced in a study of CD8+CD57+ T cells in acquired aplastic anemia. Template material for TCR beta VDJ and CDR3 profiling consisted of genomic DNA. From the reads, TCRdb called clonotypes with MiXCR, one entry per CDR3 protein. Among 260,000 or so distinct CDR3 sequences, approximately 82% were seen once, and the ten largest hold less than 50%. In patients chosen for sequencing, flow cytometry had shown CD8+CD57+ cell expansion. Sequencing input: sorted CD4+, CD8+, or CD8+CD57+ T cells (not recorded which) from PBMCs. The receptors stem from a human donor with aplastic anemia.

With respect to this clonotype: One end of the junction is discordant with germline, which a read error may explain. The chain has TRBV2 and TRBJ1-5; D is uncertain. Germline loops: CDR1 SNHLY, CDR2 FYNNEI. The CDR3 is 15 residues long. The CDR3 coding sequence is TGTGCCAGCGGGGTCGGGGTCTCGAGAAAGCAGCCCCTGCATTTT. This encodes CASGVGVSRKQPLHF.

A word on this clonotype: The CDR3 does not close with the conserved phenylalanine or tryptophan, likely indicating a read error. Because the CDR3's place on the DNA is in doubt, the DNA is left out and the CDR3 is given as listed by TCRdb. The rearrangement links TRBV7-2 to TRBJ2-1. Germline values: CDR1 SGHTA, CDR2 FQGNSA. The CDR3 contains 12 residues when both ends are counted. Here the CDR3 reads CASSFSIAKRSS.

V gene TRBV6-5 combines with J gene TRBJ2-3, with 7 bases fitting TRBD1. Germline CDR1 is MNHEY and CDR2 is SVGAGI. J was trimmed by 0 bases and V by 6 bases; bases with no gene match: 9. The CDR3 length is 16 residues. The CDR3 region has the DNA TGTGCCAGCAGAAAGACAGGGCGCACTAGCACAGATACGCAGTATTTT. It codes for CASRKTGRTSTDTQYF.

There are a few counts of this clonotype. The chain links TRBV20-1 to TRBJ2-2, with TRBD1 matching 8 bases. Germline V gene sequence: CDR1 DFQATT, CDR2 SNEGSKA (reference sequence). The length of the CDR3 is 17 residues. Unmatched junction bases numbered 18, after V lost 6 bases and J lost 6 bases. The CDR3 sequence is CSASSPPGGGISGELFF. CDR3 bases: TGCAGTGCCAGCAGTCCCCCAGGGGGCGGAATCTCCGGGGAGCTGTTTTTT.

This clonotype was seen a few times. The V call is TRBV9, the J call TRBJ2-5, with D possibly matching TRBD2 (5 bases). Germline-derived CDR1 and CDR2 are SGDLS and YYNGEE. The CDR3 runs to 14 residues. The V and J ends lost 3 bases and 5 bases respectively, with 14 bases between them. The CDR3 nucleotides are TGTGCCAGCAGCGGCCGGGGATTCGAGGAGACCCAGTACTTC. This encodes CASSGRGFEETQYF.

The chain recombines TRBV19 with TRBJ1-4; TRBD1 matches at 7 bases. The CDR3 runs to 17 residues. Trimming at V came to 9 bases and at J to 15 bases, leaving 28 bases not matched to a gene. CDR1 and CDR2 from the germline V gene are LNHDA and SQIVND (reference sequence). The CDR3 bases are TGTGCCAGCAGCCAGGGGGGAGGAAACGGTCAGGATGAGCAGTTGTTTTTT. It translates to CASSQGGGNGQDEQLFF. Together with reference TRBV19 and TRBJ1-4, the CDR3 gives the full variable domain: DGGITQSPKYLFRKEGQNVTLSCEQNLNHDAMYWYRQDPGQGLRLIYYSQIVNDFQKGDIAEGYSVSREKKESFPLTVTSAQKNPTAFYLCASSQGGGNGQDEQLFFGSGTQLSVL.